This T cell receptor beta chain comes out of a study of post-analysis software for immune sequencing data. In germline, CDR1 is DFQATT, CDR2 SNEGSKA (reference sequence). This CDR3 has 14 residues. Comments on this clonotype: Its cognate antigen is unknown. Sequence at one end of the junction differs from germline and may be a read error.

Study-level results: Among a few TRBV segments more frequent in patients than controls were TRBV5-6, TRBV5-1 and TRBV20-1.

Carried by the TCR beta cDNA libraries were unique molecular identifiers. From the PCR reads, TCRdb called clonotypes with MiXCR, one entry per CDR3 protein. The repertoire includes fewer than 850,000 distinct CDR3 sequences, roughly 29% of them detected once, and roughly 0.53% sits in the top ten. Sequenced material: blood. The chain has TRBV20-1 and TRBJ2-5; the D is unclear. This sequence originates from a girl aged 5 to 17 with multiple sclerosis. In DNA form, the CDR3 reads TGCAGTGGATTGGTGGGCTGGAGCCAAGAGACCCGGTACTTC. This sequence encodes CSGLVGWSQETRYF.